The 16 T cell receptor beta chains given below trace back to one sample, sequenced in a study of cytomegalovirus exposure and HLA in healthy donors. Use of 60 Vbeta and 13 Jbeta primers characterized the PCR. Measured with immunoSEQ multiplex PCR; TCRdb has only the in-frame clones, and not every one. The sample includes roughly 120,000 clones, about 80% of them seen just once. Sequencing was carried out using PBMCs. These receptor sequences come from a man between 25 and 39 years old in good health and CMV-seronegative.

At least ten counts were recorded for this clone. This chain uses TRBV6-1 with TRBJ2-1; 9 positions agree with TRBD2. The germline V gene has CDR1 MNHNS and CDR2 SASEGT. The trim removed 9 bases at V and 8 bases at J, leaving 14 bases unmatched. The CDR3 runs to 15 residues. This CDR3 reads CASNREGLAFDEQFF. CDR3 sequence (DNA): TGTGCCAGTAACCGGGAGGGACTAGCTTTCGATGAGCAGTTCTTC.

This chain links TRBV25-1 with TRBJ2-1, with D possibly being TRBD1 (6 bases). Per germline, CDR1 MGHDK and CDR2 SYGVNS. V was cut by 4 bases and J by 2 bases, with 15 bases left in between. This CDR3 contains 16 residues. CDR3 bases: TGTGCCAGCAGTGCCCCCACAGGGTCGCCCTACAATGAGCAGTTCTTC. The encoded protein is CASSAPTGSPYNEQFF.

This clone has a single count. This chain connects TRBV21-1 to TRBJ2-3; the table gives TRBD1 as D, unverified against the DNA. TRBV21-1 represents a pseudogene. The CDR3 has 16 amino acids. In DNA, the CDR3 is TGTGCCAGCAGCATCCGAACCGGGACAGCAGGATTTACGCAGTATTTT. Amino acid sequence: CASSIRTGTAGFTQYF.

The chain recombines TRBV28 with TRBJ2-3, with TRBD1 identical over 9 bases. Germline V gene lookup returns CDR1 MDHEN and CDR2 SYDVKM. The CDR3 loop spans 14 amino acids. The V gene end was trimmed by 7 bases and the J gene end by 7 bases; junction bases not matched to a gene: 9. The CDR3 nucleotides are TGTGCCAGCATTGGGACAGGGATGGGAAATACGCAGTATTTT. It codes for CASIGTGMGNTQYF.

V and J are TRBV4-2 and TRBJ2-7; 7 bases align to TRBD2. CDR3 size: 14 residues. Germline V gene sequence: CDR1 LGHNA, CDR2 YNFKEQ. The junction had 5 bases not matched to a gene; V was cut back by 4 bases and J by 2 bases. This chain's CDR3 is CASSLTSVPYEQYF. The CDR3, as DNA: TGTGCCAGCAGCCTTACTAGCGTACCCTACGAGCAGTACTTC.

CDR3 amino acids: CASTGQGLNTGELFF. The CDR3, as DNA: TGTGCCAGCACCGGACAGGGTCTGAACACCGGGGAGCTGTTTTTT. The chain links TRBV2 to TRBJ2-2, with TRBD1 identical over 8 bases. The CDR3 runs 15 residues. The J segment lost 1 base and the V segment lost 7 bases, leaving 5 bases of the junction unmatched. Germline V gene data show CDR1 as SNHLY and CDR2 as FYNNEI.

This sequence joins TRBV5-4 and TRBJ2-5; 8 bases map to TRBD2. The CDR3 contains 16 residues. Germline assignment: CDR1 SGHNT and CDR2 YYREEE (reference sequence). After removal of 3 bases from V and 2 bases from J, the junction contained 9 bases not matched to a gene. This chain's CDR3 is CASSSLNAGGQETQYF. DNA for the CDR3: TGTGCCAGCAGCTCCTTAAACGCGGGAGGTCAAGAGACCCAGTACTTC.

The chain carries TRBV19 and TRBJ1-5; D remains unclear. V lost 3 bases and J 10 bases, leaving 13 bases between the germline ends. The CDR3 spans 13 residues. Germline values: CDR1 LNHDA, CDR2 SQIVND (reference sequence). This CDR3 is CASSIGGSSPQHF. The CDR3 DNA reads as TGTGCCAGTAGTATCGGAGGGTCGAGCCCCCAGCATTTT.

This chain uses TRBV5-6 with TRBJ2-7, with 12 bases identical to TRBD1. The V segment lost 4 bases and the J segment 5 bases; nucleotides outside the gene matches: 13. The CDR3 sequence is 17 residues long. Germline-derived CDR1 and CDR2 are SGHDT and YYEEEE. CDR3 loop: CASSPTRAGTGGDEQYF. CDR3 DNA: TGTGCCAGCAGCCCGACGCGAGCCGGGACAGGGGGCGACGAGCAGTACTTC.

This chain connects TRBV28 to TRBJ2-7, with D perhaps matching TRBD2 (6 bases). Germline CDR1 MDHEN, CDR2 SYDVKM. There are 14 residues in the CDR3. The ends were cut back, 3 bases at V and 3 bases at J, with 12 bases in the middle. The CDR3 sequence is CASSFGGRRYEQYF. In nucleotides, the CDR3 is TGTGCCAGCAGTTTCGGGGGAAGGCGCTACGAGCAGTACTTC.

The chain couples TRBV6-5 to TRBJ1-2, with TRBD1 matching over 7 bases. V was pared by 10 bases and J by 6 bases, with 17 bases of the junction left unmatched. CDR3 size: 15 residues. In germline, CDR1 is MNHEY, CDR2 SVGAGI. The CDR3 spells CATLDPGQRYHGYTF. The CDR3 nucleotides read TGTGCCACCCTCGACCCGGGACAGAGGTATCATGGCTACACCTTC.

The J gene is TRBJ1-4, the V gene TRBV19, with D unresolved. From germline, CDR1 is LNHDA and CDR2 SQIVND (reference sequence). Trimming removed 9 bases from V and 7 bases from J, with 15 bases in between. The CDR3 sequence is 13 residues long. DNA for the CDR3: TGTGCCAGCGGATCGGGGATCAGTGAAAAACTGTTTTTT. Protein: CASGSGISEKLFF.

The chain carries TRBV10-1 and TRBJ2-7, with 8 positions matching TRBD2. V was pared by 8 bases and J by 2 bases, with 2 bases of the junction left unmatched. Germline V gives CDR1 WNHNN, CDR2 SYGVQD (reference sequence). The CDR3 contains 12 residues. The CDR3 protein is CASGTSPYEQYF. CDR3 DNA: TGCGCCAGCGGGACTAGTCCCTACGAGCAGTACTTC.

Concerning this clone: The junction departs from the called germline gene at one end, perhaps through a read error. The rearrangement uses TRBV27 and TRBJ1-2; possibly TRBD1 for D (5 bases). Per germline, CDR1 MNHEY and CDR2 SMNVEV (reference sequence). The CDR3 length is 16 residues. The CDR3 protein is CASSSWTNAFNYGYPF. In DNA form, the CDR3 reads TGTGCCAGCAGTTCCTGGACAAACGCTTTTAACTATGGCTACCCCTTC.

The chain is built from TRBV19 and TRBJ1-3, with D possibly TRBD1 on 6 matching bases. This CDR3 is built from 13 residues. The V gene's germline CDR1 is LNHDA and CDR2 SQIVND (reference sequence). The ends were cut back, 6 bases at V and 1 base at J, with 7 bases in the middle. The CDR3 DNA reads TGTGCCAGTAGACAGGGATCTGGAAACACCATATATTTT. Residues: CASRQGSGNTIYF.

The chain carries TRBV4-3 and TRBJ2-1, with 7 bases lining up with TRBD2. With 0 bases clipped from V and 0 bases from J, the junction kept 2 bases outside the gene matches. Germline loops: CDR1 LGHNA, CDR2 YSLEER. This CDR3 region has 16 residues. The CDR3 spells CASSQEVAGSYNEQFF. The CDR3, as DNA: TGCGCCAGCAGCCAAGAGGTAGCGGGCTCCTACAATGAGCAGTTCTTC.